These 6 T cell receptor beta chains were sequenced from one sample in a study of shared clonotypes between healthy human individuals. The protocol was immunoSEQ multiplex PCR, while the TCRdb copy is restricted to in-frame clones and leaves out a portion. The table has 2 million or so clones, 95% seen once. Sequencing input: naive CD4+ T cells sorted from blood. Specified subset: CD45RA+ positively selected. The receptors derive from a man in his late teens or twenties in good health.

This clone was recorded a few times. The V and J genes are TRBV5-4 and TRBJ1-4, with 7 bases matching TRBD1. V dropped 4 bases and J dropped 4; count of bases not matched to a gene: 4. CDR3 length: 14 residues. Germline values: CDR1 SGHNT, CDR2 YYREEE (reference sequence). The CDR3 sequence: CASSRTGLNEKLFF. The CDR3 DNA reads TGTGCCAGCAGCCGGACAGGCCTTAATGAAAAACTGTTTTTT.

This chain uses TRBV5-1 with TRBJ2-1; TRBD1 aligns across 7 bases. This CDR3 comprises 16 residues. V lost 0 bases and J lost 2; bases outside the gene matches: 5. CDR1 is SGHRS, CDR2 YFSETQ, per germline. The CDR3 DNA reads TGCGCCAGCAGCTTGGAGAGACAGGGAGCCTACAATGAGCAGTTCTTC. Translation gives CASSLERQGAYNEQFF. The complete variable domain, with remaining parts taken from reference TRBV5-1 and TRBJ2-1, reads KAGVTQTPRYLIKTRGQQVTLSCSPISGHRSVSWYQQTPGQGLQFLFEYFSETQRNKGNFPGRFSGRQFSNSRSEMNVSTLELGDSALYLCASSLERQGAYNEQFFGPGTRLTVL.

This chain joins TRBV6-5 and TRBJ1-4, with 10 bases lining up with TRBD1. CDR3 length equals 16 residues. J was trimmed by 7 bases and V by 3 bases; bases with no gene match: 8. The germline V gene encodes CDR1 MNHEY and CDR2 SVGAGI. The CDR3 region is CASSYQWGQGTEKLFF. As DNA, the CDR3 is TGTGCCAGCAGTTATCAGTGGGGACAGGGGACTGAAAAACTGTTTTTT.

This chain uses TRBV27 with TRBJ1-1, with 12 bases aligning to TRBD1. The CDR3 covers 14 residues. J was trimmed by 6 bases and V by 5 bases; bases with no gene match: 4. Germline V gene lookup returns CDR1 MNHEY and CDR2 SMNVEV (reference sequence). This CDR3 reads CASSGGQGAAEAFF. As DNA, the CDR3 is TGTGCCAGCAGTGGGGGACAGGGGGCGGCTGAAGCTTTCTTT.

This chain connects TRBV6-6 to TRBJ2-1; D call uncertain. This CDR3 is 14 amino acids long. The germline V and J ends were trimmed by 6 bases and 2 bases, with 11 bases remaining between them. CDR1 is MNHNY, CDR2 SVGAGI, per germline (reference sequence). The CDR3 coding sequence is TGTGCCAGCAGGGTAGAAAAAGCCTACAATGAGCAGTTCTTC. Translation: CASRVEKAYNEQFF.

This clone was observed a single time. The chain employs TRBV11-2 and TRBJ2-7; D may be TRBD1 (5 bases). The CDR3 runs to 15 residues. Per the germline V gene, CDR1 is SGHAT and CDR2 is FQNNGV. Trimming removed 5 bases at V and 2 bases at J, with 16 bases between. CDR3 bases: TGTGCCAGCAGCCCGGGCAGACAGAGGACCTACGAGCAGTACTTC. The encoded protein is CASSPGRQRTYEQYF.